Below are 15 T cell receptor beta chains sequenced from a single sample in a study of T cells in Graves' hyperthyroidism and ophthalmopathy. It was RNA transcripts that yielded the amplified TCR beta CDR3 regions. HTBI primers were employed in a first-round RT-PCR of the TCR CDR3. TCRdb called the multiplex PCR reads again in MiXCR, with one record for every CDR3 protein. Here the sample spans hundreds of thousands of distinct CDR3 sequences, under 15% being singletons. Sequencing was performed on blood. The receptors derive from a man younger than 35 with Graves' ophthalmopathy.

CDR3 residues: CASSLVAGGLTQYF. For the CDR3, the DNA is TGTGCCAGCAGCTTAGTAGCGGGAGGTCTGACCCAGTACTTC. The chain has TRBV7-2 and TRBJ2-5, with 10 bases fitting TRBD2. V trimming: 1 base; J trimming: 7 bases; junction bases outside the gene matches: 3. Germline V gives CDR1 SGHTA, CDR2 FQGNSA. This CDR3 has 14 residues.

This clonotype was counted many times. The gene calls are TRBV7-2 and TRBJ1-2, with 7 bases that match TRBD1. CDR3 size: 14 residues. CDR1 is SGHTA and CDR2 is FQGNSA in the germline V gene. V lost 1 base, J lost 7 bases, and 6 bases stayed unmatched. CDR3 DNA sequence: TGTGCCAGCAGCTTAGATGACAGGGAAAGTGGCTACACCTTC. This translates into CASSLDDRESGYTF.

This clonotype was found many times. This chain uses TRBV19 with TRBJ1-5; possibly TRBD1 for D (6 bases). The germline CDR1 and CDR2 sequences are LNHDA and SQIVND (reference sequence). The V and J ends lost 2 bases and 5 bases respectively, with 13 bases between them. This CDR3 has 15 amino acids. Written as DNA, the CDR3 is TGTGCCAGTAGTATACTACAGGGTCAAGATCAGCCCCAGCATTTT. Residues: CASSILQGQDQPQHF.

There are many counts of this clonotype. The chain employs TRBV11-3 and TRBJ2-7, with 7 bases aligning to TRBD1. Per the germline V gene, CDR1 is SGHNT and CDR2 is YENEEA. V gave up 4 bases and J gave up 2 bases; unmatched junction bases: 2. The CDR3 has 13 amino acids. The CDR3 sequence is CASSSGQPYEQYF. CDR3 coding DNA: TGTGCCAGCAGCTCGGGACAGCCCTACGAGCAGTACTTC.

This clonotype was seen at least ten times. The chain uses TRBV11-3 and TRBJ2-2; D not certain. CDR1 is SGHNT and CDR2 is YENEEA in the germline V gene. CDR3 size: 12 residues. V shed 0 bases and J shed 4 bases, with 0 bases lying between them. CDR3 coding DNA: TGTGCCAGCAGCTTAGACACCGGGGAGCTGTTTTTT. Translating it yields CASSLDTGELFF.

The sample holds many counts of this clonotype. CDR3 in amino acids: CSVETSGQETQYF. The CDR3 region has the DNA TGCAGCGTTGAGACTAGCGGACAAGAGACCCAGTACTTC. V usage is TRBV29-1 and J usage is TRBJ2-5, with TRBD2 matching 9 bases. CDR1 and CDR2 from the germline V gene are SQVTM and ANQGSEA. V gave up 3 bases and J gave up 2 bases; unmatched junction bases: 1. CDR3 length equals 13 residues.

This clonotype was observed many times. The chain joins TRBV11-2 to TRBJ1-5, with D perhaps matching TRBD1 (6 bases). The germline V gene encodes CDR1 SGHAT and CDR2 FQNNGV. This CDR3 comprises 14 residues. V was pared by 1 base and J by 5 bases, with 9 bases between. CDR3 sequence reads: CASSLVGGDQPQHF. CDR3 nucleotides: TGTGCCAGCAGCTTAGTCGGGGGCGATCAGCCCCAGCATTTT.

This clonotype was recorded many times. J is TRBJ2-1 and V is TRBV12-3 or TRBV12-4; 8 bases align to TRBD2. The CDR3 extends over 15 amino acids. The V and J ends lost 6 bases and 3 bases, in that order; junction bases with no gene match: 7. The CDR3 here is CASRPRGGLYNEQFF. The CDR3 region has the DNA TGTGCCAGCAGGCCCCGGGGGGGCCTCTACAATGAGCAGTTCTTC.

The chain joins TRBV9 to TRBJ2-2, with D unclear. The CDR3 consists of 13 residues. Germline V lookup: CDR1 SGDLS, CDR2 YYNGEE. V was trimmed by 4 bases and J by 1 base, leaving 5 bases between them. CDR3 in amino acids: CASSRQNTGELFF. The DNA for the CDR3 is TGTGCCAGCAGCCGACAGAACACCGGGGAGCTGTTTTTT.

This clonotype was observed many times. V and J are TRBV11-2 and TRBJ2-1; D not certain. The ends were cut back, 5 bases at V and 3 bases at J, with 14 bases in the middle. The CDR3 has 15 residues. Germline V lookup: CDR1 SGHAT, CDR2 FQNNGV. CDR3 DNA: TGTGCCAGCAGCCCTTTAGATGGGGACTACAATGAGCAGTTCTTC. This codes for CASSPLDGDYNEQFF.

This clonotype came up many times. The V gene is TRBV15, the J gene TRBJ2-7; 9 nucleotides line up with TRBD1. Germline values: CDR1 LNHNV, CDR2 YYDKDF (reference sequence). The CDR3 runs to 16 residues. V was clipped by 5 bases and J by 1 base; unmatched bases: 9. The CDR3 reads CATSYSGTGWSYEQYF. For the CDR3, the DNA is TGTGCCACCAGCTATTCCGGGACAGGGTGGTCCTACGAGCAGTACTTC.

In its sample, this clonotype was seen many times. Written as DNA, the CDR3 is TGTGCCAGCAGCTCAAATCCCGGGACAACCATTCCTCCCCCCTACGAGCAGTACTTC. Translation: CASSSNPGTTIPPPYEQYF. The rearrangement links TRBV7-3 to TRBJ2-7, with a weak D call TRBD1 (6 bases). V lost 4 bases and J 2 bases, leaving 27 bases between the germline ends. Germline V gene lookup returns CDR1 SGHTA and CDR2 FQGTGA. CDR3 length: 19 residues. Based on the CDR3 plus reference TRBV7-3 and TRBJ2-7, the full variable domain is GAGVSQTPSNKVTEKGKYVELRCDPISGHTALYWYRQSLGQGPEFLIYFQGTGAADDSGLPNDRFFAVRPEGSVSTLKIQRTERGDSAVYLCASSSNPGTTIPPPYEQYFGPGTRLTVT.

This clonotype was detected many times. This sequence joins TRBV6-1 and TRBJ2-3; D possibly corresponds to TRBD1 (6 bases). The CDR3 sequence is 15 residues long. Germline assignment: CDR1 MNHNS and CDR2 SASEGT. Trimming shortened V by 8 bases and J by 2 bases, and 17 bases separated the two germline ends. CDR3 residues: CASGGTHPLTDTQYF. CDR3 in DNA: TGTGCCAGCGGGGGCACACACCCCCTCACAGATACGCAGTATTTT.

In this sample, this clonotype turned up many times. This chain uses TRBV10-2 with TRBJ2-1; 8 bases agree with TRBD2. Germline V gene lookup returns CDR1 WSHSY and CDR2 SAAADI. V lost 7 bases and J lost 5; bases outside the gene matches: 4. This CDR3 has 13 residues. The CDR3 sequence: CASKGLADNEQFF. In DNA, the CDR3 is TGCGCCAGCAAAGGACTAGCCGACAATGAGCAGTTCTTC.

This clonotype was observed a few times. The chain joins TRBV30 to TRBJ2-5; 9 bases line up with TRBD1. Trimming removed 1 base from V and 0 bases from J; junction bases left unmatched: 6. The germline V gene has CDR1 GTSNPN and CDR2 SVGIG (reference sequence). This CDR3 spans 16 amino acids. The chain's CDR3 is CAWSDMDRGNQETQYF. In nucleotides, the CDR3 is TGTGCCTGGAGTGACATGGACAGGGGTAACCAAGAGACCCAGTACTTC. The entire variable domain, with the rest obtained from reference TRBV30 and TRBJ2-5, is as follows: SQTIHQWPATLVQPVGSPLSLECTVEGTSNPNLYWYRQAAGRGLQLLFYSVGIGQISSEVPQNLSASRPQDRQFILSSKKLLLSDSGFYLCAWSDMDRGNQETQYFGPGTRLLVL.